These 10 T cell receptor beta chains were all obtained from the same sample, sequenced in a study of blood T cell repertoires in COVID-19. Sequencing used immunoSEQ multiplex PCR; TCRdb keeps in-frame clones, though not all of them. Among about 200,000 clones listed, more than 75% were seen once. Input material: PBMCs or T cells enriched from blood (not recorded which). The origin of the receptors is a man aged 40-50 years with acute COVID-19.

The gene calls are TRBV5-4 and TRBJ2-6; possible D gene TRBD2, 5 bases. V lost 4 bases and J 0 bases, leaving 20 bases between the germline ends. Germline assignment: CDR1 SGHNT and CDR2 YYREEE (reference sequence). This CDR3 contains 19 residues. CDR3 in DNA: TGTGCCAGCAGCGTCGACGGGATCGTATATAGCTCTGGGGCCAACGTCCTGACTTTC. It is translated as CASSVDGIVYSSGANVLTF.

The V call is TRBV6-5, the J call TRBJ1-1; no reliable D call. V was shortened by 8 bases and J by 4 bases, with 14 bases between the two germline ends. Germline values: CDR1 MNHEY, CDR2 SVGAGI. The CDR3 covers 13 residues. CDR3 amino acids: CASERGRLTEAFF. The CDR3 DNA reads TGTGCCAGCGAACGAGGGAGGCTCACTGAAGCTTTCTTT.

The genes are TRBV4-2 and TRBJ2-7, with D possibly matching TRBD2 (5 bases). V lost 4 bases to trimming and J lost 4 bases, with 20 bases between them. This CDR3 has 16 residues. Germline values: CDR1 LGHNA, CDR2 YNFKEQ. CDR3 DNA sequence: TGTGCCAGCAGCCCTATGTCTTTGACTACCTCTTACGAGCAGTACTTC. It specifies CASSPMSLTTSYEQYF.

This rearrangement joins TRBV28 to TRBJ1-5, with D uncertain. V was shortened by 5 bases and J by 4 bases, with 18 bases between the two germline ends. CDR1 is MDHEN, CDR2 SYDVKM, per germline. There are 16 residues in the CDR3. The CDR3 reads CASSPTDGLWNQPQHF. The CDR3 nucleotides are TGTGCCAGCAGTCCAACAGACGGATTGTGGAATCAGCCCCAGCATTTT.

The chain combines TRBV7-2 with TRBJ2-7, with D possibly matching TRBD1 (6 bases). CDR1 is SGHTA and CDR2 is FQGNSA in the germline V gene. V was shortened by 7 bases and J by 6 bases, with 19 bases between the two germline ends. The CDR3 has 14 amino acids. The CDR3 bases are TGTGCCAGCACCTCGGCGCAGGGGTACGCCGAGCAGTACTTC. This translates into CASTSAQGYAEQYF.

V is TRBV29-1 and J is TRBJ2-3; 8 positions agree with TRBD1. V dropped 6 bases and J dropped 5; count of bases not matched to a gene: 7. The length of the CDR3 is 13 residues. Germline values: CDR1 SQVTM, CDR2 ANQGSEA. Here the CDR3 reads CSVENDRGDTQYF. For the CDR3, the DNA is TGCAGCGTGGAAAATGACAGGGGAGATACGCAGTATTTT.

CDR3 DNA: TGTGCCAGCAGCGTAGGTGGGAGAGGGGCCAACGTCCTGACTTTC. Its protein product is CASSVGGRGANVLTF. The rearrangement joins TRBV9 to TRBJ2-6; the D gene is possibly TRBD2 (5 bases). Between the trimmed V and J ends, which lost 0 bases and 4 bases, there was a span of 8 bases. Germline assignment: CDR1 SGDLS and CDR2 YYNGEE. CDR3 size: 15 residues. Looking up the rest from reference TRBV9 and TRBJ2-6 gives the full variable domain: DSGVTQTPKHLITATGQRVTLRCSPRSGDLSVYWYQQSLDQGLQFLIQYYNGEERAKGNILERFSAQQFPDLHSELNLSSLELGDSALYFCASSVGGRGANVLTFGAGSRLTVL.

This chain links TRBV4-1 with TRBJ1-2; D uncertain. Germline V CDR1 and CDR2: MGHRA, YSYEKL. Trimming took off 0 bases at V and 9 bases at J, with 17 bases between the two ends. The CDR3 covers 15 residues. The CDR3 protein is CASSQDPSRPASYTF. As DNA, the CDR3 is TGCGCCAGCAGCCAAGATCCCAGCAGGCCCGCCAGCTACACCTTC.

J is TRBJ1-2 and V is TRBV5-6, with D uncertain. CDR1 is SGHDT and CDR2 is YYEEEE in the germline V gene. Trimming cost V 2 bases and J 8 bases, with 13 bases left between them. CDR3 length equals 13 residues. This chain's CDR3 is CASSFERVGGYTF. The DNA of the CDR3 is TGTGCCAGCAGCTTTGAACGGGTCGGCGGCTACACCTTC.

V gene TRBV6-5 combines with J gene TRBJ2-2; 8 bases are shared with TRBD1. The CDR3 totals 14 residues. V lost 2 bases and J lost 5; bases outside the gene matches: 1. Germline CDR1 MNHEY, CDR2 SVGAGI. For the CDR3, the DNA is TGTGCCAGCAGTTACGACAGGGGAACCGGGGAGCTGTTTTTT. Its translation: CASSYDRGTGELFF.